This T cell receptor (beta chain) was captured by sequencing in a study of vaccination and CD4 T cells after COVID-19. Across the whole study: The authors gave control cultures a CEFX pool, an HIV-1 Nef pool, or no peptide.

The ends were cut back, 2 bases at V and 2 bases at J, with 9 bases in the middle. Germline V gene data show CDR1 as DFQATT and CDR2 as SNEGSKA (reference sequence). The CDR3 is 13 amino acids. Sequenced with the Oncomine TCR Beta short-read assay was DNA taken from cultured CD4+ T cells. It was cultured CD4+ T cells from which genomic DNA was extracted. TCRdb re-called the PCR reads with MiXCR, one entry per CDR3 protein. The sample yields about 19,000 distinct CDR3 sequences, about 42% seen once. In regard to this clonotype: Antigen unknown.

The treatment is: roughly 11-day PBMC culture with coronavirus spike peptide pools or control peptides (ViraFEST assay). The chain recombines TRBV20-1 with TRBJ2-5, with D perhaps TRBD2 (5 bases). The material sequenced was CD4+ T cells from blood, cultured in vitro, taken before SARS-CoV-2 vaccination. The TCR was taken from a human donor who had recovered from COVID-19. DNA for the CDR3: TGCAGTGCTAGAATCCCGGGGCAAGAGACCCAGTACTTC. It translates to CSARIPGQETQYF.